This T cell receptor beta chain appears in the sequencing data of a study of immune characterization of retroperitoneal liposarcoma. CDR1 is MNHEY, CDR2 SMNVEV, per germline (reference sequence). The length of the CDR3 is 13 residues. Trimming removed 3 bases from V and 0 bases from J, with 4 bases in between. This clonotype was recorded a few times. A single record per CDR3 protein comes from TCRdb applying MiXCR to the PCR reads. Seen here are 4,000 to 4,500 distinct CDR3 sequences, around 35% observed once, and the top ten hold around 29%. This receptor was taken from a male donor with retroperitoneal liposarcoma. This chain joins TRBV27 and TRBJ2-3; no clear D gene. Sequenced input: tumor tissue. DNA of the CDR3: TGTGCCAGCAGTTTTGCTAGCACAGATACGCAGTATTTT. Translated, it gives CASSFASTDTQYF.